This passage covers 2 T cell receptor beta chains from one sample sequenced in a study of identical twins (dated by TCRdb to 2016 to 2017). Library preparation used 5' RACE. TCRdb lists the instrument as Illumina HiSeq 2000. TCRdb trimmed public reads at Q25 via fastp, called clones via MiXCR and kept in-frame beta chains. CDR3 protein sequences are deduplicated, and each keeps its most common genes and DNA. The sample profile shows hundreds of thousands of distinct CDR3 sequences; 9% to 15% of them were found once. 7.2% of the sample is held by the ten biggest clonotypes. These data also formed part of another study, on yellow fever vaccine responses in identical twins.

Sequencing used CD8+ T cells sorted from blood. The receptors here all came from a woman younger than 30 in good health.

This clonotype was seen more than once but under ten times. V and J are TRBV24-1 and TRBJ2-7; TRBD1 agrees at 7 bases. Germline CDR1 KGHDR, CDR2 SFDVKD. Trimming took 7 bases from V and 3 from J; bases not matched to a gene: 8. CDR3 length equals 14 residues. CDR3 coding DNA: TGTGCCACCAGCATACGACAGGGTAACTACGAGCAGTACGTC. This encodes CATSIRQGNYEQYV.

The chain employs TRBV12-3 or TRBV12-4 and TRBJ1-2, with TRBD1 matching over 8 bases. The CDR3 has 17 residues. The V and J ends lost 2 bases and 8 bases, in that order; junction bases with no gene match: 16. For the CDR3, the DNA is TGTGCCAGCAGTTTAAGCTGGACAGGGACTCACGAGAGCGGCTACACCTTC. Amino acids: CASSLSWTGTHESGYTF.